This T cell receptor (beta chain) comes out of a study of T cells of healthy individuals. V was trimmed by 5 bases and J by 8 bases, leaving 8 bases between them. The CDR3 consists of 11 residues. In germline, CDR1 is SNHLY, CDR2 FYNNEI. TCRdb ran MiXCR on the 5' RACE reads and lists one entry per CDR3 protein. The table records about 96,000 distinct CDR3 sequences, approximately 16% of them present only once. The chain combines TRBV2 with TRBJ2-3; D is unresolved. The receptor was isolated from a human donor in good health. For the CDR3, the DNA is TGTGCCAGCAGTTTTGTCGGTACGCAGTATTTT. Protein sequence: CASSFVGTQYF.